This TCR beta chain was observed in a study of cytomegalovirus exposure and HLA in healthy donors (dated by TCRdb to 2017 to 2019). A note on the overall study: According to an earlier analysis of 587 of the donors, about 170 million T cells yielded 90 million to 130 million unique TCR beta sequences and approximately 300 Gb of sequence data. Roughly 300 gigabases of sequencing data and around 80 million unique TCR sequences made up an early release that covered around 640 HLA-typed donors. Of the 300 to 450 genotyped donors, roughly 85% fell in the genetic ancestry cluster associated with self-reported Caucasian donors. The aim of the study was to test whether cataloging public T cell receptors could identify signatures of past pathogen exposure. Using immunosequencing, the study profiled T cell repertoires from 550 to 750 subjects and related those repertoires to cytomegalovirus serostatus. Along with the approximately 700-subject first cohort, a separate validation cohort of over a hundred different subjects was used. The study combined high-throughput TCR immunosequencing, statistical association of individual TCRs with disease status, and machine learning to predict cytomegalovirus infection status. A later analysis re-analyzed previously published TCR beta repertoires from roughly 630 donors and added high-resolution HLA genotyping to study TCR occurrence patterns. Rather than drawing on any new phenotypic data, the later analysis identified candidate immune exposures from TCR beta sequences and the way those sequences occurred across donors. In an earlier analysis of 550 to 700 of the donors, high-throughput TCR beta sequencing was used to judge whether each TCR beta V gene segment behaved as functional or pseudogenic. Alongside the repertoire data, information on donor age, sex, ethnicity and CMV serostatus was compiled. Genome-wide SNP genotypes for about 55% of the roughly 670 donors were used in a later genetic analysis, which treated that subset as a discovery cohort. Every repertoire in the discovery cohort had been generated on one and the same sequencing platform. Class I and class II HLA loci were covered by the typing at four-digit resolution. Typing coverage differed by locus: A, B, C, DRB1 and DQB1 were typed in about 620-630 donors, DQA1 in about 500, DPA1 in 600 to 610, and DPB1 in around 490. Four or five DR-DQ haplotypes were handled as single units for association and clustering because linkage in the cohort was strong. Among about 400 genotyped donors of the cohort, an average of approximately 240,000 unique TCR beta nucleotide sequences was sequenced per donor, of which 15% to 20% were non-productive. General conclusions and limits of the study: A further reported finding was that TCR beta sequences accurately predicted the HLA-A and HLA-B alleles for most subjects in the first cohort. The presence/absence analyses assumed that sequencing depth was roughly uniform across donors, and that assumption may not be true. The classifier was reported to diagnose cytomegalovirus status with high specificity and sensitivity in both the original cohort and the validation cohort. Across donors, most TCR sequences were observed very rarely, whereas some public TCRs were present in many individuals. In a later genetic analysis, a missense DCLRE1C variant was associated with V-gene and J-gene trimming of TCR beta chains, and the association was replicated in an independent cohort. In a later genetic analysis, fewer N-insertions in productive TCRs were reported among donors in an Asian-associated ancestry cluster than the roughly 700-donor mean. Because some donors lacked HLA typing at each locus, the association tests relied only on the typed subset. A group of highly shared sequence variants was considered likely to be a technical artifact of the sequencing pipeline. When HLA alleles, especially DR and DQ, strongly co-occurred, TCR associations were difficult to assign to individual alleles. Compared with equally common non-associated chains, HLA-associated TCR beta chains in a later analysis were more clonally expanded and had lower generation probabilities. According to a later analysis, most CMV-associated TCR beta chains appeared to be HLA-restricted, and the HLA associations seemed to be driven largely by CMV exposure. The earlier analysis of about 600 of the donors excluded fewer than 20 rarely observed V segments, including chromosome 9 orphons, because counts were too low. This cohort had only TCR beta chains sequenced, and the lack of alpha or paired-chain data limited which features could be detected. The authors suggested that the approach could potentially be generalized to other disease states and immunological phenotypes. Correlated functional status among segregating V segments might reflect linkage disequilibrium, but an unknown experimental factor could not be ruled out. In a later analysis, TCR association rates were found to vary across HLA loci, with the most associated TCRs seen for DRB1 alleles and the fewest for HLA-C alleles. According to a later analysis, parvovirus B19, influenza, CMV and Epstein-Barr virus appeared linked to several top co-occurrence clusters. Broadly in line with IMGT annotations, most TCR beta V segments showed up in productive rearrangements about 87% or about 30% of the time in an earlier analysis of around 550 of the donors. CMV serostatus was the only immune exposure information available for the cohort. In the study, some 180 TCR beta chains were listed as associated with cytomegalovirus. In vitro tests confirmed that a few of the cytomegalovirus-associated TCR beta chains recognize cytomegalovirus antigens. In a later analysis, 15,000 to 20,000 TCR beta sequences were associated with specific HLA alleles at a false discovery rate of 0.05.

The library was prepared using the immunoSEQ multiplex PCR assay. A mixture of 60 forward primers for TCR Vbeta segments and 13 reverse primers for TCR Jbeta segments was used in the multiplex PCR. The CDR3 region of rearranged TCR beta genes was amplified from genomic DNA with a multiplex PCR assay. The amplified TCR beta libraries were sequenced on the Illumina HiSeq System as 87-base-pair reads. On the authors' methods: In a later analysis, tens of millions of unique TCR beta chains were counted across the roughly 610 repertoires, and around 10 million of these chains were shared by at least two donors. Raw reads were error-corrected and collapsed into unique sequences by a nearest-neighbor algorithm in which closely related sequences were merged to remove PCR and sequencing errors. V, D and J gene segments were assigned by aligning CDR3 sequences to IMGT reference sequences. For a sequence to be retained, a match of at least six nucleotides was required to both a V gene segment and a J gene segment. A rearrangement was called productive if the CDR3 had no stop codons and remained in frame with V and J, and every other rearrangement was called non-productive. Following IMGT convention, CDR3 was defined as the stretch from the second conserved V-encoded cysteine to the conserved J-encoded phenylalanine. Sequences without an unambiguous match to a single V gene segment were excluded from the earlier analysis of 450 to 750 of the donors. In an earlier analysis of approximately 560 of the donors, a V segment was called functional when productive rearrangements were above 56.7%, and segregating when the standard deviation between donors exceeded 5%. A statistical classification framework was built for diagnosing cytomegalovirus status from the catalog of TCR beta chain sequences. A later analysis assigned V and J genes by comparing TCR nucleotide sequences with IMGT/GENE-DB human TR gene sequences. The TCRdist pipeline was used in a later analysis to assign CDR3 sequences and most-parsimonious VDJ recombination scenarios. In a later analysis, every TCR beta chain was defined by the combination of its CDR3 amino acid sequence and its V-gene family, and reads without a unique V-gene family were dropped. In a later analysis, nearly 600 highly shared, low-generation-probability nucleotide sequences were removed to address suspected cross-contamination and a sequencing artifact. In a later analysis, a clonal expansion index was calculated for each public chain from normalized within-repertoire ranks of inferred template counts. In a later analysis, generation probabilities were computed with a VDJ recombination model fitted to out-of-frame rearrangements, and the resulting probabilities were checked against IGoR. Hypergeometric tests were used in a later analysis to score TCR-TCR, TCR-HLA and TCR-CMV co-occurrence, with a repertoire-size bias correction applied to the TCR pairs. To estimate false discovery rates, a later analysis permuted the HLA or CMV assignments 20 times. In a later analysis, co-occurring TCRs were grouped with DBSCAN, and TCRdist sequence similarity was added when clustering was performed within HLA-allele-positive subsets. Repertoires with fewer than 30,000 or more than 120,000 public chains were left out of co-occurrence clustering, as were a handful of repertoires with anomalous nucleotide sharing. TCRdb took this table from immuneACCESS and kept in-frame rearrangements with V and J called. Such tables lack part of the clones; where checked against another copy, unresolved V genes explain under half of the gap, and the rest is unexplained. The V and J calls and clone size come from that table; D and trimming were worked out from the DNA. For this sample the table gives about 170,000 clones, of which 85% were detected only once. 1% of the sample is taken by the ten largest.

Note on this clone: The clone's antigen remains unknown. Nothing much larger sits one base from this clone, and base qualities are not available.

The cohort comprised under 700 healthy bone marrow donors. All cohort members were sampled while nominally healthy, although unrecorded immune exposures were likely present. The donor was CMV seronegative and was included in the group of under 450 seronegative cohort members. Each donor provided a peripheral blood sample, and peripheral blood mononuclear cells were used for TCR beta sequencing. The Qiagen DNeasy Blood Extraction Kit was used to extract genomic DNA from the blood cell samples. Input material: PBMCs. This receptor was identified in a boy between 2 and 10 years old in good health and CMV-seronegative.

The DNA is TGTGCCTGGAGTGTACCGAGGGTTTCTGGAAACACCATATATTTT. Its translation reads: CAWSVPRVSGNTIYF. The chain was built from TRBV30 and TRBJ1-3; the D gene assignment is ambiguous. CDR1 and CDR2, looked up from the germline V gene (reference sequence), are GTSNPN and SVGIG. The CDR3, cysteine through phenylalanine, is 15 amino acids long. Just CDR3 DNA is preserved here, 45 bases in frame from base 1. The trim is 0 bases for V and 1 base for J, with a gap of 10 bases between the germline ends.